These 29 T cell receptor beta chains share one sample of origin, sequenced in a study of metastatic and nonmetastatic thyroid tumors. TCRdb called clones again from the PCR reads with MiXCR. The sample records about 39,000 clones, under 20% being singletons. Nobody among the patients had been given any treatment before thyroid surgery. Sample: tumor tissue. The source of these receptors is a female donor with papillary thyroid cancer or a benign thyroid nodule (not recorded which). Some clones in this sample may be carry-over from other donors' samples.

Worth noting for this clone: One end of the junction is discordant with germline, which a read error may explain. The DNA for the CDR3 is TGTGCCAGCAGTTCAGAGCGGGGGGGTATCACAGTTACGCAGTATTTT. This codes for CASSSERGGITVTQYF. The genes are TRBV12-3 or TRBV12-4 and TRBJ2-3; 10 bases map to TRBD2. The CDR3 has 16 residues.

The V and J genes are TRBV28 and TRBJ2-7, with 7 bases that match TRBD2. The CDR3 spans 18 residues. The V segment lost 4 bases and the J segment 2 bases; nucleotides outside the gene matches: 17. Germline CDR1 and CDR2: MDHEN and SYDVKM. CDR3 nucleotides: TGTGCCAGCAGTTCCCCTGCTAGCGGATTCCCAACACCCTACGAGCAGTACTTC. The encoded protein is CASSSPASGFPTPYEQYF.

This clone is labeled as medium-sized. The CDR3 region is CASSIAVTSGNTIYF. The DNA of the CDR3 is TGTGCCAGTAGTATCGCCGTTACTTCTGGAAACACCATATATTTT. This chain connects TRBV19 to TRBJ1-3; D gene unclear. From germline, CDR1 is LNHDA and CDR2 SQIVND (reference sequence). The V gene lost 3 bases and the J gene lost 1 base, with 10 bases spanning the gap. The length of the CDR3 is 15 residues.

Concerning this clone: Just one base apart from a much larger clone, this may be a read error. The gene calls are TRBV12-3 or TRBV12-4 and TRBJ2-5, with D unclear. V gave up 6 bases and J gave up 5 bases, with 13 bases separating them. The CDR3 covers 13 residues. For the CDR3, the DNA is TGTGCCAGCAGCTTTATAGGGTGGGAGACCCAGTACTTC. Protein sequence: CASSFIGWETQYF.

There are many counts of this clone. The rearrangement links TRBV20-1 to TRBJ2-5; TRBD2 aligns across 8 bases. This CDR3 region has 14 residues. Germline-derived CDR1 and CDR2 are DFQATT and SNEGSKA (reference sequence). Unmatched junction bases numbered 6, after V lost 1 base and J lost 5 bases. The CDR3 here is CSARAGGLAETQYF. CDR3 nucleotides: TGCAGTGCTAGAGCCGGTGGACTAGCTGAGACCCAGTACTTC.

This clone showed up many times. The chain is built from TRBV2 and TRBJ2-7; D is undetermined. The CDR3 extends over 12 amino acids. Trimming took off 4 bases at V and 6 bases at J, with 10 bases between the two ends. Germline V CDR1 and CDR2: SNHLY, FYNNEI. Here the CDR3 reads CASSVSGREQYF. The CDR3 DNA is TGTGCCAGCAGTGTGTCTGGGCGCGAGCAGTACTTC.

This clone was seen repeatedly, ten times or more. The rearrangement links TRBV5-5 to TRBJ2-5; TRBD2 matches at 13 bases. The germline V gene encodes CDR1 SGHKS and CDR2 YYEKEE (reference sequence). The CDR3 is 16 amino acids. The V and J ends lost 0 bases and 4 bases, in that order; junction bases with no gene match: 3. The CDR3 DNA reads as TGTGCCAGCAGCTTGGAACTAGCGGGGGGGCGAGAGACCCAGTACTTC. It yields the protein CASSLELAGGRETQYF.

V usage is TRBV5-1 and J usage is TRBJ1-1; TRBD1 matches 7 bases. Per germline, CDR1 SGHRS and CDR2 YFSETQ. This CDR3 region has 15 residues. Trimming cost V 3 bases and J 0 bases; bases outside gene matches: 5. The CDR3 loop is CASSSLQGMNTEAFF. The DNA of the CDR3 is TGCGCCAGCAGCTCCTTACAGGGGATGAACACTGAAGCTTTCTTT.

By share of the sample, this clone is medium-sized. The chain joins TRBV6-5 to TRBJ2-7, with D perhaps TRBD1 or TRBD2 (10 bases each). The CDR3 contains 18 residues. The germline gives CDR1 MNHEY, CDR2 SVGAGI. V was cut by 5 bases and J by 3 bases, with 26 bases left in between. The CDR3 sequence: CASSRDRGFTSGIYEQYF. The CDR3 coding sequence is TGTGCCAGCAGTCGGGACAGGGGATTCACTAGCGGGATCTACGAGCAGTACTTC.

The table lists this clone with many counts. The V and J genes are TRBV19 and TRBJ1-5, with D possibly matching TRBD1 (6 bases). Trimming removed 7 bases at V and 0 bases at J, with 16 bases between. CDR1 LNHDA and CDR2 SQIVND come from the germline V gene (reference sequence). The length of the CDR3 is 16 residues. The CDR3 loop is CASTNRATYSNQPQHF. The DNA of the CDR3 is TGTGCCAGTACAAACAGGGCAACTTATAGCAATCAGCCCCAGCATTTT.

This clone was found a few times. The V and J genes are TRBV6-1 and TRBJ2-2; tentatively, D is TRBD1 (5 bases). Germline V gene lookup returns CDR1 MNHNS and CDR2 SASEGT. The CDR3 is made up of 13 amino acids. Trimming shortened V by 7 bases and J by 5 bases, and 11 bases separated the two germline ends. The CDR3 DNA sequence: TGTGCCAGCAACCTACAGGATACCGGGGAGCTGTTTTTT. Its protein is CASNLQDTGELFF.

The table lists this clone with a few counts. CDR3 DNA: TGTGCTAGTGCCCAAAGCGGCAATGAGCAGTTCTTC. Translated: CASAQSGNEQFF. The genes are TRBV12-5 and TRBJ2-1; possibly TRBD2 for D (5 bases). The V end lost 7 bases, the J end lost 6 bases, and 10 bases lay between the germline ends. Germline CDR1 LGHNT, CDR2 FRNRAP. This CDR3 has 12 amino acids.

This clone occurred many times. Other nucleotide sequences in the sample specify the same CDR3. The chain employs TRBV6-1 and TRBJ1-2; the D is unclear. Germline CDR1 reads MNHNS; CDR2 reads SASEGT. CDR3 length: 16 amino acids. Trimming stripped 5 bases from V and 3 bases from J, with 19 bases between. The CDR3: CASSSPTLDSDYGYTF. CDR3 in DNA: TGTGCCAGCAGTTCCCCCACCCTGGACTCTGACTATGGCTACACCTTC.

This sequence joins TRBV9 and TRBJ2-3; 8 bases agree with TRBD2. V lost 3 bases, J lost 6 bases, and 3 bases stayed unmatched. CDR3 length equals 13 residues. Germline V gene sequence: CDR1 SGDLS, CDR2 YYNGEE. In nucleotides, the CDR3 is TGTGCCAGCAGCGAGACTAGCGACGATACGCAGTATTTT. Residues: CASSETSDDTQYF.

This clone was counted at least ten times. J is TRBJ2-1 and V is TRBV4-3; 9 positions match TRBD2. Germline-derived CDR1 and CDR2 are LGHNA and YSLEER. V shed 1 base, J shed 4 bases, and the junction held 2 bases outside the gene matches. The CDR3 is 15 amino acids. This chain's CDR3 is CASSQGSGGYNEQFF. Written as DNA, the CDR3 is TGCGCCAGCAGCCAAGGAAGCGGGGGGTACAATGAGCAGTTCTTC.

CDR3 region: CASSRERGQGAEAFF. As DNA, the CDR3 is TGCGCCAGCAGCCGAGAAAGAGGACAGGGCGCTGAAGCTTTCTTT. The chain combines TRBV4-3 with TRBJ1-1, with 8 bases that match TRBD1. The CDR3 contains 15 residues. V lost 4 bases to trimming and J lost 6 bases; unmatched junction nucleotides: 10. Germline V gene sequence: CDR1 LGHNA, CDR2 YSLEER.

This clone was seen more than once but under ten times. The chain combines TRBV12-3 or TRBV12-4 with TRBJ1-2; the D gene is possibly TRBD1 (6 bases). Trimming took 10 bases from V and 3 from J, leaving 24 bases between them. This CDR3 has 16 residues. CDR3 protein: CAIIPRGRGGHYGYTF. Written as DNA, the CDR3 is TGTGCCATCATCCCCCGGGGGCGAGGGGGACACTATGGCTACACCTTC.

In this sample, this clone turned up many times. The chain combines TRBV12-3 or TRBV12-4 with TRBJ1-1; 7 bases match TRBD1. CDR3 size: 13 residues. With 7 bases clipped from V and 4 bases from J, the junction kept 6 bases outside the gene matches. Here the CDR3 DNA reads TGTGCCAGCAACGACAGGGCAGTCACTGAAGCTTTCTTT. This gives the protein CASNDRAVTEAFF.

This clone has just a few counts. A read error is possible here, since a much larger clone lies one base away. The rearrangement joins TRBV6-1 to TRBJ1-5, with TRBD1 matching 8 bases. Germline V lookup: CDR1 MNHNS, CDR2 SASEGT. J gave up 10 bases and V 1 base, and 6 bases lay outside the gene matches. The CDR3 sequence is 14 residues long. The CDR3 coding sequence is TGTGCCAGCAGTGAAGTCACAGGGGGTCATCCCCAGCATTTT. Its translation is CASSEVTGGHPQHF.

This clone has a count of ten or more. The rearrangement uses TRBV5-1 and TRBJ1-4; a possible D gene is TRBD1 (5 bases). V was pared by 2 bases and J by 1 base, with 18 bases between. The CDR3 extends over 18 amino acids. Per the germline V gene, CDR1 is SGHRS and CDR2 is YFSETQ. CDR3 sequence: CASSLNPHKTVTNEKLFF. The CDR3 DNA sequence: TGCGCCAGCAGCTTAAACCCGCACAAGACAGTAACTAATGAAAAACTGTTTTTT.

The chain joins TRBV5-5 to TRBJ2-5; D call uncertain. V was shortened by 5 bases and J by 2 bases, with 7 bases between the two germline ends. Germline CDR1 SGHKS, CDR2 YYEKEE (reference sequence). The length of the CDR3 is 12 residues. The CDR3 protein is CASRPSQETQYF. The DNA of the CDR3 is TGTGCCAGCAGACCCTCACAAGAGACCCAGTACTTC.

This clone was seen many times. The chain couples TRBV7-2 to TRBJ1-5, with 7 bases lining up with TRBD1. Germline CDR1 reads SGHTA; CDR2 reads FQGNSA. The CDR3 sequence is 15 residues long. The J segment lost 6 bases and the V segment lost 0 bases, leaving 5 bases of the junction unmatched. The CDR3 spells CASSLAGQVGQPQHF. DNA for the CDR3: TGTGCCAGCAGCTTAGCTGGACAGGTAGGTCAGCCCCAGCATTTT. Full variable domain (outside the CDR3, taken from reference TRBV7-2 and TRBJ1-5): GAGVSQSPSNKVTEKGKDVELRCDPISGHTALYWYRQSLGQGLEFLIYFQGNSAPDKSGLPSDRFSAERTGGSVSTLTIQRTQQEDSAVYLCASSLAGQVGQPQHFGDGTRLSIL.

This clone was observed once. One end of the junction varies from germline; a read error may be responsible. The chain employs TRBV7-7 and TRBJ2-7, with TRBD2 matching 8 bases. This CDR3 has 15 amino acids. Germline V CDR1 and CDR2: SSHAT, FNYEAQ (reference sequence). In DNA form, the CDR3 reads TGTGCTAGCAGTATTACCGGGACTAGGACCTACGAGCAGTACTTC. The encoded protein is CASSITGTRTYEQYF. Looking up the rest from reference TRBV7-7 and TRBJ2-7 gives the full variable domain: GAGVSQSPRYKVTKRGQDVTLRCDPISSHATLYWYQQALGQGPEFLTYFNYEAQPDKSGLPSDRFSAERPEGSISTLTIQRTEQRDSAMYRCASSITGTRTYEQYFGPGTRLTVT.

On this clone: Since the CDR3 does not end with the conserved phenylalanine or tryptophan, this likely comes from a read error. The chain recombines TRBV6-1 with TRBJ2-2, with 12 bases matching TRBD2. CDR3 size: 16 residues. The junction had 14 bases not matched to a gene; V was cut back by 11 bases and J by 7 bases. Looked up from germline, CDR1 is MNHNS and CDR2 is SASEGT. Written as DNA, the CDR3 is TGTGCCGGAAAGACTAGCGGGGGAGATAGAGGCGGGGAGCTGTTTCTT. This translates into CAGKTSGGDRGGELFL.

This chain's CDR3 is CASSLEGGQPQHF. As DNA, the CDR3 is TGTGCCAGCAGCTTAGAGGGGGGTCAGCCCCAGCATTTT. The rearrangement links TRBV7-9 to TRBJ1-5; D may be TRBD1 (6 bases). With 1 base removed from V and 6 bases from J, the gap between germline ends came to 7 bases. This CDR3 is 13 amino acids long. Germline V gives CDR1 SEHNR, CDR2 FQNEAQ (reference sequence). The full variable domain, rest sourced from reference TRBV7-9 and TRBJ1-5, is DTGVSQNPRHKITKRGQNVTFRCDPISEHNRLYWYRQTLGQGPEFLTYFQNEAQLEKSRLLSDRFSAERPKGSFSTLEIQRTEQGDSAMYLCASSLEGGQPQHFGDGTRLSIL.

This clone turned up a few times. A much more abundant neighbour one base away suggests this may be a read error. Other DNA sequences within the sample encode an identical CDR3. The CDR3 nucleotides read TGTGCCAGCAGTCCCGCCGGGACTCGTGCTTTCTTT. It is translated as CASSPAGTRAFF. The chain carries TRBV7-9 and TRBJ1-1; D is perhaps TRBD1 (5 bases). The germline V and J ends were trimmed by 6 bases and 11 bases, with 16 bases remaining between them. The CDR3 consists of 12 residues. CDR1 is SEHNR, CDR2 FQNEAQ, per germline (reference sequence).

This clone has ten or more counts. J is TRBJ1-5 and V is TRBV5-8; possibly TRBD1 for D (6 bases). This CDR3 spans 15 amino acids. Germline CDR1 and CDR2: SGHTS and YDEGEE. V lost 2 bases and J lost 3, with 12 bases in between. CDR3: CASSFRRDTNQPQHF. The DNA of the CDR3 is TGTGCCAGCAGCTTCCGACGGGACACCAATCAGCCCCAGCATTTT.

In its sample, this clone was seen many times. CDR3 loop: CASSPGWWEGYEQYF. As DNA, the CDR3 is TGTGCCAGCAGCCCGGGTTGGTGGGAAGGCTACGAGCAGTACTTC. The gene calls are TRBV5-6 and TRBJ2-7; no clear D. The CDR3 extends over 15 amino acids. Deletions cut 4 bases from V and 3 bases from J, with 17 bases between. CDR1 is SGHDT and CDR2 is YYEEEE in the germline V gene.

To note about this clone: A read error may explain this, as a much larger clone is one base away. The chain has TRBV5-4 and TRBJ2-2; a possible D gene is TRBD2 (5 bases). CDR1 and CDR2 from the germline V gene are SGHNT and YYREEE (reference sequence). The CDR3 loop spans 11 amino acids. CDR3 coding DNA: TGTGCCAGCAGCTTTAACGGGAAGCTGTTTTTT. This encodes CASSFNGKLFF.